This TCR beta chain stems from a study of blood T cell repertoires in COVID-19. Authors' analysis steps: Cell counts per sample came from amplifying reference gene primers. Produced via immunoSEQ multiplex PCR; TCRdb's table is partial and in-frame only. V and J calls plus clone size are reproduced from that table; the DNA served to infer D and trimming. The data contain around 100,000 clones, 70% to 90% of them singletons. Material: peripheral blood. This TCR was sampled from a man over 45 in a cohort sampled during active COVID-19.

Here the CDR3 DNA reads TGTGCCAGCAGCCACGGGACAGGGCCGTTAAGCGCGAAAAACATTCAGTACTTC. Translation gives CASSHGTGPLSAKNIQYF. This sequence joins TRBV7-9 and TRBJ2-4; 9 bases match TRBD1. V trimming: 5 bases; J trimming: 4 bases; junction bases outside the gene matches: 15. The CDR3 is 18 residues long. The V gene's germline CDR1 is SEHNR and CDR2 FQNEAQ (reference sequence).